The T cell receptor beta chain under discussion was sequenced for a study of shared clonotypes between healthy human individuals. Study information: Three CD4 naive, three CD4 memory, two CD8 naive and one CD8 memory plate were used per donor.

The naive CD8 population came from CD45RO-negative cells selected for CCR7, without terminally differentiated effector memory CD45RA+ cells. Study results and caveats: The study found roughly 5% of naive CD4 clonotypes shared across a handful of donors.

Concerning this clone itself: Antigen specificity is unknown.

TCRdb keeps only in-frame clones here, not all; method: immunoSEQ multiplex PCR. Among roughly 2.1 million clones listed, 85% to 95% were seen once. Germline V gene data show CDR1 as SGDLS and CDR2 as YYNGEE. The CDR3 covers 17 residues. Trimming took 6 bases from V and 6 from J, leaving 25 bases between them. This chain joins TRBV9 and TRBJ2-1; possibly TRBD1 for D (6 bases). This receptor was identified in a man between 18 and 29 years old in good health. Some clones in this sample may be carry-over from other donors' samples. Sequencing was performed on naive CD8+ T cells from PBMCs. The CDR3 DNA sequence: TGTGCCAGCACCTCACCTCGGCTGGGGGCGTCGGGCAATGAGCAGTTCTTC. This encodes CASTSPRLGASGNEQFF.